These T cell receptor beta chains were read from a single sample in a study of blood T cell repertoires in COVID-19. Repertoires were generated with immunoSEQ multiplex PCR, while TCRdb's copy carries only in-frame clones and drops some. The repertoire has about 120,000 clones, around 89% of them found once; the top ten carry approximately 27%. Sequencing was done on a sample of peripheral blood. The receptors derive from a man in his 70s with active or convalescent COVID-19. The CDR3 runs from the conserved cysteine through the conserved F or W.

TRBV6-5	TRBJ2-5	CASSLRQGGETQYF
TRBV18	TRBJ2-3	CASSPPRLPGDTQYF
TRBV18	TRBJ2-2	CASSPLTTGLTNTGELFF
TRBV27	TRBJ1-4	CASSLWGDRGKLFF
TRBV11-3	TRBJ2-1	CASSLDGVAGNEQFF
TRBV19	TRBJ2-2	CASRNDRFNTGELFF
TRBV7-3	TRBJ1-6	CASSPDGTANSPLHF
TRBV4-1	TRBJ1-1	CASSIPGTGGTEAFF
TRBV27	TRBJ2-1	CASSPRLAGDEQFF
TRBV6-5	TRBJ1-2	CASRPPGTESVGYTF
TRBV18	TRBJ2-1	CASSPGQGSYNEQFF
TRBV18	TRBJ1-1	CASSPEGGNTEAFF
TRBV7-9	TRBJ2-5	CASSRDRGETQYF
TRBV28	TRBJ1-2	CASSYNPPTF
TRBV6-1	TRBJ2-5	CASSEATGRQETQYF
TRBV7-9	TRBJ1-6	CASSPTGNSPLHF
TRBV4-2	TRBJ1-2	CASSQADRASGYTF
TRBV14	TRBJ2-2	CASSQHAIWQAGELFF
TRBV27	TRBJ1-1	CASSFLSGQAFF
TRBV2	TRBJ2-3	CASRFRLAGVSDTQYF
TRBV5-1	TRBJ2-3	CASSFGGWADTQYF
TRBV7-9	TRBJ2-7	CASSYGTATYEQYF
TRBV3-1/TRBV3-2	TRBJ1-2	CASSQGLIGGYTF
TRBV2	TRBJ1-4	CASSDRGGINEKLFF
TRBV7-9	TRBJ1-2	CASSLEGQGHYGYTF
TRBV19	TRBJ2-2	CASGNTGGANTGELFF
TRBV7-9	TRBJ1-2	CASSPGLGRGPGYTF
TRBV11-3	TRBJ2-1	CASSLDEVTEQFF
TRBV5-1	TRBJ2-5	CASSQKEVWETQYF
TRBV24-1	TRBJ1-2	CATSDPTQGNIEGYTF
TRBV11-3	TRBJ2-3	CASSYVEDTQYF
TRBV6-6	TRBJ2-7	CASRRGLLSYEQYF
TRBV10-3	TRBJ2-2	CATSANTGELFF
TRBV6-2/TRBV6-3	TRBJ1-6	CASSRTTVAAYNSPLHF
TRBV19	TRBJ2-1	CASSIVRRASSYNEQFF
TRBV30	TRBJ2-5	CAWSLTSGRRETQYF
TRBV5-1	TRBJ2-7	CASSFGQGTYEQYF
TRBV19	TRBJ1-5	CASSGQDSRAPANQPQHF
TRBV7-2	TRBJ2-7	CASSQRGGTYEQYF
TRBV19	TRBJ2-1	CASSIGSAYGYNEQFF
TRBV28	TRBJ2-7	CASSSEGASIYEQYF
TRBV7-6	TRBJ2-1	CASSLDGRGYNEQFF
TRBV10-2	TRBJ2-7	CASTVAGGYEQYF
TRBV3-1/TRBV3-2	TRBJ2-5	CASSPGGGVQTQYF
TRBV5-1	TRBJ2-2	CASSLVVSGISGELFF
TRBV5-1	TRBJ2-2	CASSSPGGTGELFF
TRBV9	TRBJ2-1	CASSGGQGARQFF
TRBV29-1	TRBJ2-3	CSVRDRSTDTQYF
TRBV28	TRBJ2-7	CASSRLEQYF
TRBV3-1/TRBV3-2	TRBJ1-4	CASSPRDNSNEKLFF
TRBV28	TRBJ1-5	CASRSRITVAESSNQPQHF
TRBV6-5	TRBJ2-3	CASSPGTSGRDTQYF
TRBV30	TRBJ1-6	CAWSVRGSGNSPLHF
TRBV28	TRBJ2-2	CASSPTGGTGDTGELFF
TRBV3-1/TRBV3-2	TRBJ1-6	CASSRDSGSPLHF
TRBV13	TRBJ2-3	CASSLRRLLADTQYF
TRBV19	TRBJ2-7	CASSMVAGTYEQYF